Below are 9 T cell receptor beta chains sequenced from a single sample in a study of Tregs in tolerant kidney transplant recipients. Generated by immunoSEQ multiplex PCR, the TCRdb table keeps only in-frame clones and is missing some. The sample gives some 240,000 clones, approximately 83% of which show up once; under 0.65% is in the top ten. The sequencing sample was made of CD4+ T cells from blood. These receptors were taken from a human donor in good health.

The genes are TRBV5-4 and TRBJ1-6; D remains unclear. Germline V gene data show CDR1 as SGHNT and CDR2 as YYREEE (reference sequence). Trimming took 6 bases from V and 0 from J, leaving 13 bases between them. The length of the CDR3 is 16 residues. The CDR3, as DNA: TGTGCCAGCACTTTGTCGGGAAGCTCCTATAATTCACCCCTCCACTTT. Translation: CASTLSGSSYNSPLHF.

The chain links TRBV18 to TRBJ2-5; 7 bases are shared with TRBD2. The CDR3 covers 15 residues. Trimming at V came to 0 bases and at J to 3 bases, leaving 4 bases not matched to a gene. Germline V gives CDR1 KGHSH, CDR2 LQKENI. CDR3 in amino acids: CASSPPGTTKETQYF. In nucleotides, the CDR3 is TGTGCCAGCTCACCACCTGGGACTACTAAAGAGACCCAGTACTTC.

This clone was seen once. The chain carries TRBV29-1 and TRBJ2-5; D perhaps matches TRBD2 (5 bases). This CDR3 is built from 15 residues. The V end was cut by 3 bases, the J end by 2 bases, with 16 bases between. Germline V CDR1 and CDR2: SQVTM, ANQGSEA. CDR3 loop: CSVDPRAGWQETQYF. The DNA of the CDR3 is TGCAGCGTTGACCCTAGGGCGGGCTGGCAAGAGACCCAGTACTTC.

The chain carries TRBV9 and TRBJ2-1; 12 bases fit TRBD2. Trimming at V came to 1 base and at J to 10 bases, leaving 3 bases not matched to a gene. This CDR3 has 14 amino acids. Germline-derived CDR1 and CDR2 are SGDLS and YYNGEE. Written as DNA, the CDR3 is TGTGCCAGCAGCGTAATGACTAGCGGGGGCGAGCAGTTCTTC. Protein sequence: CASSVMTSGGEQFF.

The CDR3 nucleotides are TGTGCCAGCAGTTACTCTCGGTCCTACGAGCAGTACTTC. This gives the protein CASSYSRSYEQYF. The chain joins TRBV6-5 to TRBJ2-7, with D uncertain. Trimming removed 0 bases at V and 1 base at J, with 4 bases between. The CDR3 is 13 amino acids. The V gene's germline CDR1 is MNHEY and CDR2 SVGAGI.

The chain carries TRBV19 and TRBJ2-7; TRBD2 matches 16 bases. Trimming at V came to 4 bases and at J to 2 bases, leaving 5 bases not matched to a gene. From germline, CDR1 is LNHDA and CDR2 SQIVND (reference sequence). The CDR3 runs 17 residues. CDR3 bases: TGTGCCAGTAGTACAACCGGGACTAGCGGGAGGGCCTACGAGCAGTACTTC. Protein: CASSTTGTSGRAYEQYF.

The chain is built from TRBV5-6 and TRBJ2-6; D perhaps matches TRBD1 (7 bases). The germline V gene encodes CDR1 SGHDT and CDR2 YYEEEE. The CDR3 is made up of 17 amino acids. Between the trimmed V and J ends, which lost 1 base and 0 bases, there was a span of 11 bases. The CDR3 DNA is TGTGCCAGCAGCTTGAGGGGGCGGGACTCTGGGGCCAACGTCCTGACTTTC. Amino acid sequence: CASSLRGRDSGANVLTF. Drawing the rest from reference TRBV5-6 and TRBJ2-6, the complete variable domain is DAGVTQSPTHLIKTRGQQVTLRCSPKSGHDTVSWYQQALGQGPQFIFQYYEEEERQRGNFPDRFSGHQFPNYSSELNVNALLLGDSALYLCASSLRGRDSGANVLTFGAGSRLTVL.

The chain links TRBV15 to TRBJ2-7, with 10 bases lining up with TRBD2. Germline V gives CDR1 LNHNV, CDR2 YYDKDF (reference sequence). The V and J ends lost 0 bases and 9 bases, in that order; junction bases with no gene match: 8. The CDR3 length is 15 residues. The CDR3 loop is CATSRDLAGASGQYF. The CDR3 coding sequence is TGTGCCACCAGCAGAGATCTAGCGGGAGCGTCAGGGCAGTACTTC.

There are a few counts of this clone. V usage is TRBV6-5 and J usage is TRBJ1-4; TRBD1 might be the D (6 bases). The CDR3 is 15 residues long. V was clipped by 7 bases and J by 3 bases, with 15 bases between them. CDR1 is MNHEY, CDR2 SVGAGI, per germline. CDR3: CASKPEGEANEKLFF. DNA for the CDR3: TGTGCCAGCAAGCCTGAGGGGGAGGCTAATGAAAAACTGTTTTTT.